The 13 T cell receptor beta chains given below trace back to one sample, sequenced in a study of Ad26.COV2.S vaccination and SARS-CoV-2 variants. Treatment reported: around 19 received Ad26.COV2.S at low or high dose, single or two shots; about 5 received placebo; per-sample allocation not given. On day 63 after the first injection, vaccine and placebo recipients gave samples. Method: immunoSEQ multiplex PCR; TCRdb's copy keeps in-frame clones and lacks some. The data hold a few hundred thousand clones, with 90% observed a single time. The sample was peripheral blood, taken in a trial of Ad26.COV2.S vaccine versus placebo. The receptors come from a person aged 18-65 years who received the Ad26.COV2.S COVID-19 vaccine or a placebo.

The chain employs TRBV6-5 and TRBJ1-2, with 7 bases lining up with TRBD1. The CDR3 sequence is 15 residues long. The junction had 8 bases not matched to a gene; V was cut back by 1 base and J by 6 bases. Germline loops: CDR1 MNHEY, CDR2 SVGAGI. This chain's CDR3 is CASSYFLDRENGYTF. The CDR3 bases are TGTGCCAGCAGTTACTTCCTTGACAGGGAGAATGGCTACACCTTC.

The V and J genes are TRBV7-9 and TRBJ1-2; 7 bases fit TRBD1. This CDR3 has 15 residues. The trim removed 5 bases at V and 4 bases at J, leaving 10 bases unmatched. Germline V lookup: CDR1 SEHNR, CDR2 FQNEAQ (reference sequence). The CDR3 sequence is CASSTNQGEFYGYTF. The CDR3 nucleotides are TGTGCCAGCAGCACGAATCAGGGGGAATTCTATGGCTACACCTTC. Combining the CDR3 with reference TRBV7-9 and TRBJ1-2 gives the whole variable domain DTGVSQNPRHKITKRGQNVTFRCDPISEHNRLYWYRQTLGQGPEFLTYFQNEAQLEKSRLLSDRFSAERPKGSFSTLEIQRTEQGDSAMYLCASSTNQGEFYGYTFGSGTRLTVV.

This sequence joins TRBV7-9 and TRBJ2-2; 16 bases fit TRBD2. The CDR3 totals 17 residues. V lost 5 bases and J lost 3; bases outside the gene matches: 3. Germline V gene sequence: CDR1 SEHNR, CDR2 FQNEAQ (reference sequence). In DNA, the CDR3 is TGTGCCAGCAGCCAGGGACTAGCGGGAGGGCACACCGGGGAGCTGTTTTTT. Translated: CASSQGLAGGHTGELFF.

This chain connects TRBV6-4 to TRBJ2-5, with 12 bases fitting TRBD1. The CDR3 runs 15 residues. CDR1 and CDR2 from the germline V gene are MRHNA and SNTAGT. Losses at the gene ends were 5 bases for V and 6 bases for J; bases not matched to a gene: 7. Here the CDR3 reads CASSPGTGGEKTQYF. The CDR3 nucleotides are TGTGCCAGCAGTCCCGGGACAGGGGGCGAGAAGACCCAGTACTTC.

This clone was recorded once. The V and J genes are TRBV27 and TRBJ2-3, with D hard to call. Trimming cost V 5 bases and J 2 bases, with 8 bases left between them. The CDR3 sequence is 13 residues long. CDR1 is MNHEY and CDR2 is SMNVEV in the germline V gene (reference sequence). The CDR3 DNA reads as TGTGCCAGCAGTAGCCGGCTCACAGATACGCAGTATTTT. Translating gives CASSSRLTDTQYF.

V and J are TRBV7-2 and TRBJ2-7; D could derive from TRBD1 or TRBD2 (5 bases each). Trimming took 5 bases from V and 6 from J, leaving 11 bases between them. Germline V gene data show CDR1 as SGHTA and CDR2 as FQGNSA. This CDR3 region has 12 residues. The CDR3 coding sequence is TGTGCCAGCAGCGTAATGGGGACCGAGCAGTACTTC. This codes for CASSVMGTEQYF.

This clone was picked up a small number of times. The J gene is TRBJ2-7, the V gene TRBV12-2; the table names TRBD1, a call not compared with the DNA. TRBV12-2 is deemed a pseudogene. The CDR3 totals 17 residues. CDR3 residues: CASRLEARDRLTYEQYF. In DNA form, the CDR3 reads TGTGCAAGTCGCTTAGAGGCTCGGGACAGGTTAACCTACGAGCAGTACTTC.

This chain links TRBV7-9 with TRBJ2-1; 10 bases align to TRBD2. CDR3 size: 17 residues. CDR1 and CDR2 from the germline V gene are SEHNR and FQNEAQ (reference sequence). Germline trimming cut 3 bases from V and 4 bases from J; bases unmatched to any gene: 9. CDR3 loop: CASSFELAGSWYNEQFF. The CDR3 DNA reads as TGTGCCAGCAGCTTTGAACTAGCGGGATCTTGGTACAATGAGCAGTTCTTC.

The chain joins TRBV4-2 to TRBJ1-6; weak D call: TRBD1 (5 bases). From germline, CDR1 is LGHNA and CDR2 YNFKEQ. V gave up 1 base and J gave up 8 bases, with 12 bases separating them. This CDR3 contains 15 residues. In DNA, the CDR3 is TGTGCCAGCAGCCAAGTTGGGGCTCGGGATTCACCCCTCCACTTT. This codes for CASSQVGARDSPLHF.

The chain has TRBV18 and TRBJ2-4; the D call may be TRBD1 or TRBD2 (5 bases each). Looked up from germline, CDR1 is KGHSH and CDR2 is LQKENI. CDR3 length equals 13 residues. The V gene lost 2 bases and the J gene lost 8 bases, with 10 bases spanning the gap. CDR3 DNA sequence: TGTGCCAGCTCACCAGGGACGGGTGACATTCAGTACTTC. Translated: CASSPGTGDIQYF.

V and J are TRBV2 and TRBJ1-3; weak D call: TRBD1 (5 bases). Trimming stripped 3 bases from V and 8 bases from J, with 14 bases between. CDR3 length: 14 residues. Germline values: CDR1 SNHLY, CDR2 FYNNEI. The CDR3 loop is CASSDSRGDDTIYF. The CDR3 DNA is TGTGCCAGCAGTGACAGTAGGGGAGACGACACCATATATTTT. The complete variable domain, with remaining parts taken from reference TRBV2 and TRBJ1-3, reads EPEVTQTPSHQVTQMGQEVILRCVPISNHLYFYWYRQILGQKVEFLVSFYNNEISEKSEIFDDQFSVERPDGSNFTLKIRSTKLEDSAMYFCASSDSRGDDTIYFGEGSWLTVV.

The rearrangement joins TRBV6-5 to TRBJ2-1; no clear D gene. There are 13 residues in the CDR3. The V gene's germline CDR1 is MNHEY and CDR2 SVGAGI. V lost 0 bases, J lost 9 bases, and 9 bases lay in between. The CDR3 spells CASSYSSRGEQFF. The CDR3 nucleotides read TGTGCCAGCAGTTACTCTTCCAGAGGTGAGCAGTTCTTC.

The chain carries TRBV27 and TRBJ1-4, with TRBD1 identical over 9 bases. This CDR3 has 16 residues. V was pared by 3 bases and J by 3 bases, with 5 bases of the junction left unmatched. The germline CDR1 and CDR2 sequences are MNHEY and SMNVEV (reference sequence). CDR3 sequence reads: CASSFIGQGSNEKLFF. CDR3 bases: TGTGCCAGCAGTTTTATAGGACAGGGGTCTAATGAAAAACTGTTTTTT. The entire variable domain, with the rest obtained from reference TRBV27 and TRBJ1-4, is as follows: EAQVTQNPRYLITVTGKKLTVTCSQNMNHEYMSWYRQDPGLGLRQIYYSMNVEVTDKGDVPEGYKVSRKEKRNFPLILESPSPNQTSLYFCASSFIGQGSNEKLFFGSGTQLSVL.